These 14 T cell receptor beta chains share one sample of origin, sequenced in a study of neurological immune-mediated disorders. MiXCR, applied by TCRdb to the 5' RACE reads, yields one record per CDR3 protein. The profile shows some 50,000 distinct CDR3 sequences, 1.9% of them singletons. Material: PBMCs. The receptors were sampled from a woman between 35 and 50 years old with multiple sclerosis.

This clonotype was seen ten or more times. The chain recombines TRBV3-1 with TRBJ2-6; tentatively, D is TRBD2 (7 bases). Per the germline V gene, CDR1 is LGHDT and CDR2 is YNNKEL (reference sequence). The CDR3 has 17 residues. V shed 4 bases and J shed 1 base, with 14 bases lying between them. DNA of the CDR3: TGTGCCAGCAGCCTTCGGGGGGCCCGATCTGGGGCCAACGTCCTGACTTTC. Its translation is CASSLRGARSGANVLTF.

This clonotype was counted many times. The chain is built from TRBV24-1 and TRBJ2-7; TRBD1 aligns across 9 bases. J gave up 3 bases and V 1 base, and 6 bases lay outside the gene matches. This CDR3 contains 16 residues. Germline V CDR1 and CDR2: KGHDR, SFDVKD. The chain's CDR3 is CATSDFRGQGHYEQYF. In DNA, the CDR3 is TGTGCCACCAGTGATTTCCGGGGACAGGGACACTACGAGCAGTACTTC.

This clonotype was counted ten times or more. J is TRBJ2-3 and V is TRBV7-2, with D perhaps TRBD1 (6 bases). Trimming removed 1 base from V and 1 base from J, with 9 bases in between. The CDR3 has 15 amino acids. CDR1 is SGHTA and CDR2 is FQGNSA in the germline V gene. In nucleotides, the CDR3 is TGTGCCAGCAGCTTAGACGCAGGGGGCACAGATACGCAGTATTTT. Translated: CASSLDAGGTDTQYF.

The sample holds many counts of this clonotype. The chain has TRBV29-1 and TRBJ1-2, with D possibly matching TRBD1 (5 bases). Germline V gives CDR1 SQVTM, CDR2 ANQGSEA. The V and J ends lost 4 bases and 0 bases respectively, with 9 bases between them. The CDR3 has 13 residues. CDR3 amino acids: CSVATDPNYGYTF. CDR3 nucleotide sequence: TGCAGCGTTGCGACAGACCCTAACTATGGCTACACCTTC.

This chain links TRBV4-2 with TRBJ1-6; 7 bases line up with TRBD1. The junction had 3 bases not matched to a gene; V was cut back by 3 bases and J by 7 bases. The CDR3 consists of 14 residues. The germline V gene encodes CDR1 LGHNA and CDR2 YNFKEQ. The CDR3: CASSHQGENSPLHF. CDR3 bases: TGTGCCAGCAGCCACCAGGGGGAAAATTCACCCCTCCACTTT.

This clonotype was picked up many times. V gene TRBV14 combines with J gene TRBJ1-6; D is uncertain. Between the trimmed V and J ends, which lost 0 bases and 13 bases, there was a span of 10 bases. The germline V gene has CDR1 SGHDN and CDR2 FVKESK. This CDR3 comprises 13 residues. Written as DNA, the CDR3 is TGTGCCAGCAGCCAAGATCACGGAGCGCCCCTCCACTTT. This codes for CASSQDHGAPLHF.

Many counts were recorded for this clonotype. This chain joins TRBV3-1 and TRBJ2-3; the D is unclear. The CDR3 extends over 13 amino acids. Germline CDR1 and CDR2: LGHDT and YNNKEL (reference sequence). V was trimmed by 4 bases and J by 4 bases, leaving 9 bases between them. CDR3 coding DNA: TGTGCCAGCAGCCCCTTTGGGGCAGATACGCAGTATTTT. This translates into CASSPFGADTQYF.

This clonotype occurred many times. The rearrangement joins TRBV20-1 to TRBJ1-1, with D tentatively TRBD1 (5 bases). CDR1 and CDR2 from the germline V gene are DFQATT and SNEGSKA (reference sequence). The CDR3 has 13 amino acids. Deletions cut 0 bases from V and 5 bases from J, with 10 bases between. The CDR3 reads CSARDGRDTEAFF. CDR3 nucleotide sequence: TGCAGTGCTAGAGATGGCAGGGATACTGAAGCTTTCTTT.

This clonotype was seen repeatedly, ten times or more. V usage is TRBV12-3 or TRBV12-4 and J usage is TRBJ1-4; tentatively, D is TRBD1 (6 bases). With 1 base removed from V and 8 bases from J, the gap between germline ends came to 8 bases. This CDR3 region has 13 residues. The DNA for the CDR3 is TGTGCCAGCAGTTTAGGGGGGCGCGAAAAACTGTTTTTT. Its translation is CASSLGGREKLFF.

This clonotype was counted ten times or more. J is TRBJ2-7 and V is TRBV7-8, with D possibly matching TRBD1 (6 bases). The CDR3 extends over 14 amino acids. The V gene lost 0 bases and the J gene lost 5 bases, with 11 bases spanning the gap. CDR1 is SGHVS, CDR2 FQNEAQ, per germline. The CDR3 reads CASSLADSPHEQYF. DNA for the CDR3: TGTGCCAGCAGCTTAGCGGACAGCCCCCACGAGCAGTACTTC.

At least ten counts were recorded for this clonotype. The rearrangement joins TRBV6-5 to TRBJ2-3; 7 bases line up with TRBD1. This CDR3 has 15 residues. Germline assignment: CDR1 MNHEY and CDR2 SVGAGI. V was pared by 0 bases and J by 1 base, with 1 base of the junction left unmatched. CDR3 sequence: CASSYSDRGTDTQYF. In DNA form, the CDR3 reads TGTGCCAGCAGTTACTCAGACAGGGGCACAGATACGCAGTATTTT.

This clonotype was counted ten times or more. This may arise from a read error, as a much more abundant clone is one base away. This chain joins TRBV5-6 and TRBJ2-7, with D hard to call. Trimming shortened V by 1 base and J by 6 bases, and 5 bases separated the two germline ends. From germline, CDR1 is SGHDT and CDR2 YYEEEE. This CDR3 is 11 amino acids long. CDR3 amino acids: CASSLLGEQYF. The CDR3 DNA is TGTGCCAGCAGCTTGTTGGGCGAGCAGTACTTC.

The chain links TRBV20-1 to TRBJ2-1, with D possibly being TRBD1 or TRBD2 (5 bases each). This CDR3 spans 16 amino acids. Germline V gene sequence: CDR1 DFQATT, CDR2 SNEGSKA (reference sequence). The ends were cut back, 1 base at V and 7 bases at J, with 20 bases in the middle. CDR3: CSARGGTEVGGNEQFF. The CDR3 DNA reads TGCAGTGCTAGAGGAGGGACGGAGGTTGGTGGGAATGAGCAGTTCTTC.

This clonotype was found a few times. This rearrangement joins TRBV7-7 to TRBJ2-5; TRBD1 matches 12 bases. V lost 0 bases and J lost 7; bases outside the gene matches: 12. Germline V CDR1 and CDR2: SSHAT, FNYEAQ (reference sequence). The CDR3 runs to 18 residues. The CDR3 sequence is CASSLATGTGGAGGTQYF. CDR3 nucleotides: TGTGCCAGCAGCTTAGCGACCGGGACAGGGGGCGCGGGTGGGACCCAGTACTTC.